This passage covers 10 T cell receptor beta chains from one sample sequenced in a study of blood T cell repertoires in COVID-19. Clones were sequenced by immunoSEQ multiplex PCR, and TCRdb holds only the in-frame ones, with some missing. The sample yields a few hundred thousand clones, about 91% seen once. Sequencing used PBMCs or T cells enriched from blood (not recorded which). The receptors stem from a man between 18 and 35 years old with acute COVID-19.

The rearrangement joins TRBV24-1 to TRBJ2-4; 8 nucleotides match TRBD1. Germline assignment: CDR1 KGHDR and CDR2 SFDVKD. V gave up 5 bases and J gave up 1 base; unmatched junction bases: 6. The CDR3 totals 16 residues. This CDR3 is CATSGETGEAKNIQYF. In nucleotides, the CDR3 is TGTGCCACCAGTGGGGAGACAGGGGAGGCCAAAAACATTCAGTACTTC.

The rearrangement joins TRBV7-8 to TRBJ2-7, with a tentative D call TRBD2 (6 bases). CDR1 SGHVS and CDR2 FQNEAQ come from the germline V gene. The CDR3 has 16 residues. Trimming left V 1 base short and J 2 bases short, with 15 bases between. CDR3: CASSLGSSGYAYEQYF. In DNA form, the CDR3 reads TGTGCCAGCAGCTTAGGTAGTAGCGGATACGCCTACGAGCAGTACTTC.

Here the CDR3 reads CASSSSTGPYNEQFF. The CDR3 DNA follows: TGCGCCAGCAGCTCGTCGACAGGGCCCTACAATGAGCAGTTCTTC. The chain joins TRBV5-1 to TRBJ2-1; 7 bases map to TRBD1. The germline V gene has CDR1 SGHRS and CDR2 YFSETQ. With 3 bases clipped from V and 2 bases from J, the junction kept 5 bases outside the gene matches. CDR3 length: 15 amino acids.

This clone has only a few counts. The chain employs TRBV2 and TRBJ2-1; 7 bases map to TRBD1. CDR3 length: 15 amino acids. Germline V lookup: CDR1 SNHLY, CDR2 FYNNEI. The V segment lost 8 bases and the J segment 2 bases; nucleotides outside the gene matches: 9. As DNA, the CDR3 is TGTGCCAGCGTAAACAACAGGGGCGCCTACAATGAGCAGTTCTTC. This sequence encodes CASVNNRGAYNEQFF.

This rearrangement joins TRBV30 to TRBJ1-4; TRBD1 is a possible D gene (5 bases). Germline V gene data show CDR1 as GTSNPN and CDR2 as SVGIG (reference sequence). Between the trimmed V and J ends, which lost 4 bases and 7 bases, there was a span of 16 bases. CDR3 length: 14 residues. The CDR3 region is CAWTPPGRGEKLFF. DNA for the CDR3: TGTGCCTGGACCCCCCCAGGGCGTGGTGAAAAACTGTTTTTT.

In DNA form, the CDR3 reads TGCGCCAGCAGCTTGGGGCGGACAGGTAGCTCCTACAATGAGCAGTTCTTC. It encodes CASSLGRTGSSYNEQFF. The chain joins TRBV5-1 to TRBJ2-1; TRBD1 matches 7 bases. Germline values: CDR1 SGHRS, CDR2 YFSETQ. The CDR3 is 17 residues long. V was clipped by 0 bases and J by 0 bases; unmatched bases: 6.

The chain uses TRBV5-6 and TRBJ1-5; D not resolved. This CDR3 contains 15 residues. CDR1 and CDR2 from the germline V gene are SGHDT and YYEEEE. With 1 base removed from V and 5 bases from J, the gap between germline ends came to 13 bases. CDR3 DNA sequence: TGTGCCAGCAGCTTGTCCGAGGGCAGGTATCAGCCCCAGCATTTT. Translating it yields CASSLSEGRYQPQHF.

The chain joins TRBV30 to TRBJ1-2; D not certain. CDR3 length: 12 residues. Trimming removed 2 bases at V and 7 bases at J, with 11 bases between. Looked up from germline, CDR1 is GTSNPN and CDR2 is SVGIG (reference sequence). In DNA form, the CDR3 reads TGTGCCTGGAGTTTGACTAGGGCTGGCTACACCTTC. Protein sequence: CAWSLTRAGYTF. Full variable domain (missing parts from reference TRBV30 and TRBJ1-2): SQTIHQWPATLVQPVGSPLSLECTVEGTSNPNLYWYRQAAGRGLQLLFYSVGIGQISSEVPQNLSASRPQDRQFILSSKKLLLSDSGFYLCAWSLTRAGYTFGSGTRLTVV.

The chain couples TRBV9 to TRBJ1-2; 10 bases are a match to TRBD1. The CDR3 consists of 15 residues. The V and J ends lost 0 bases and 7 bases, in that order; junction bases with no gene match: 6. CDR1 and CDR2 from the germline V gene are SGDLS and YYNGEE. The CDR3 DNA sequence: TGTGCCAGCAGCGTAGATGGGACAGGGGACTTTGGCTACACCTTC. It translates to CASSVDGTGDFGYTF.

V usage is TRBV12-3 or TRBV12-4 and J usage is TRBJ1-1; TRBD1 matches at 7 bases. This CDR3 has 13 residues. The junction had 2 bases not matched to a gene; V was cut back by 6 bases and J by 1 base. The DNA of the CDR3 is TGTGCCAGCAGCGGGACAGCGAACACTGAAGCTTTCTTT. It encodes CASSGTANTEAFF.